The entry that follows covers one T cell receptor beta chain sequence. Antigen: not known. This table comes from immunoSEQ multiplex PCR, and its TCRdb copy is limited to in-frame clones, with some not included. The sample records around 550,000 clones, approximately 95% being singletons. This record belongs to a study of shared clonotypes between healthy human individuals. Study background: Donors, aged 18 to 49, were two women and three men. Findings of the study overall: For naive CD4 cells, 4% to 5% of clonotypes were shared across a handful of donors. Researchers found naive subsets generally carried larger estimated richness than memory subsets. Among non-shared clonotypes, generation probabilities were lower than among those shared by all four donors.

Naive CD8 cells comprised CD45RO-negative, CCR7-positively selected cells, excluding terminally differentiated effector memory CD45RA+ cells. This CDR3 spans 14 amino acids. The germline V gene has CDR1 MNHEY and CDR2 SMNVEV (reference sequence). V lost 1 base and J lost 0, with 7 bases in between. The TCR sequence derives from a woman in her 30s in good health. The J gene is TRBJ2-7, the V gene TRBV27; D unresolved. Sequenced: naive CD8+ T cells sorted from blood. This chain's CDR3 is CASSLFGSSYEQYF. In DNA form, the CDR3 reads TGTGCCAGCAGTTTATTTGGGTCCTCCTACGAGCAGTACTTC.